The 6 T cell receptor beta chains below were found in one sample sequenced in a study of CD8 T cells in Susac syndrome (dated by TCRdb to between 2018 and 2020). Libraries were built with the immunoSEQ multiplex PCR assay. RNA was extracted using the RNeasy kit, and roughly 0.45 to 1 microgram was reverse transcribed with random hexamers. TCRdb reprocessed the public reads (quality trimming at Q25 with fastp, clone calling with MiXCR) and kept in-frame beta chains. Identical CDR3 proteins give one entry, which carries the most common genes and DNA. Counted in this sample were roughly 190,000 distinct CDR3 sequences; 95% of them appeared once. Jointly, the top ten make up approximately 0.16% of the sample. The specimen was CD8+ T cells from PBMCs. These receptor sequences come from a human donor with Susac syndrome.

The CDR3, as DNA: TGTGCCAGCAGTGGACTGGCGGGAAACGAGCAGTACTTC. It encodes CASSGLAGNEQYF. This chain joins TRBV12-3 or TRBV12-4 and TRBJ2-7, with a tentative D call TRBD2 (6 bases). This CDR3 region has 13 residues. V was pared by 5 bases and J by 5 bases, with 13 bases between.

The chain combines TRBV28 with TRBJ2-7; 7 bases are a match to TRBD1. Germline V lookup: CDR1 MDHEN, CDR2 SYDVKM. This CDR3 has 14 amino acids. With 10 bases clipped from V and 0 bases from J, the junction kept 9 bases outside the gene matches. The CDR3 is CATFPGQFSYEQYF. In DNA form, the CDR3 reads TGTGCCACCTTTCCGGGACAGTTCTCCTACGAGCAGTACTTC. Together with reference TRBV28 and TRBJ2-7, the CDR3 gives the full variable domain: DVKVTQSSRYLVKRTGEKVFLECVQDMDHENMFWYRQDPGLGLRLIYFSYDVKMKEKGDIPEGYSVSREKKERFSLILESASTNQTSMYLCATFPGQFSYEQYFGPGTRLTVT.

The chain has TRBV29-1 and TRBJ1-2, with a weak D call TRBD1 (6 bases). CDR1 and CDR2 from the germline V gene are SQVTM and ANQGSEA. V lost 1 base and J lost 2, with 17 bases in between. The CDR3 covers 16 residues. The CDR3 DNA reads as TGCAGCGTTGAAGGAGATCCTACAGGGTTGAACTATGGCTACACCTTC. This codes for CSVEGDPTGLNYGYTF.

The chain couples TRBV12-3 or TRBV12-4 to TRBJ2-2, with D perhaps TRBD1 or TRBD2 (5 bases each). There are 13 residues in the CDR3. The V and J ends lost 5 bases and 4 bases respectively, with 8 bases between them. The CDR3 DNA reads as TGTGCCAGCAGTGGGGACGTCACCGGGGAGCTGTTTTTT. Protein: CASSGDVTGELFF.

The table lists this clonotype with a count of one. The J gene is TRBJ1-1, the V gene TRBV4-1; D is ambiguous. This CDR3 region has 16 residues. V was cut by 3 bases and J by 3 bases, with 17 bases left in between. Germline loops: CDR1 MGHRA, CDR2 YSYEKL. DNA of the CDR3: TGCGCCAGCAGCCACCTCATTGGAGGGTTGGACACTGAAGCTTTCTTT. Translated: CASSHLIGGLDTEAFF.

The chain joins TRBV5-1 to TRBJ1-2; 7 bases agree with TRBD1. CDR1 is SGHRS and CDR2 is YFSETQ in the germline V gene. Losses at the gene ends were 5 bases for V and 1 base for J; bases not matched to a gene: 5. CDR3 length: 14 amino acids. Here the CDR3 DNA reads TGCGCCAGCAGACCGACAGGGATTAACTATGGCTACACCTTC. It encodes CASRPTGINYGYTF.